Reported below is one TCR beta chain. Its antigen is currently not known. One base away there is no much larger clone; base qualities are not given. The entry originates in a study of cytomegalovirus exposure and HLA in healthy donors (dated by TCRdb to about 2017). Background on the whole study: In an earlier analysis of approximately 640 of the donors, approximately 300 Gb of sequence data and some 120 million unique TCR beta sequences from about 190 million T cells were reported. About 5 DR-DQ haplotypes were handled as single units for association and clustering, since linkage in the cohort was strong. A later genetic analysis used genome-wide SNP genotypes for about 65% of the 666 donors, treating that subset as a discovery cohort. Donor age, sex, ethnicity and CMV serostatus were compiled together with the repertoire data. Class I and class II HLA loci were covered by the typing at four-digit resolution. To study patterns of TCR occurrence, a later analysis re-analyzed previously published TCR beta repertoires from around 670 donors and added high-resolution HLA genotyping. The study profiled the T cell repertoires of under 850 subjects by immunosequencing and related them to cytomegalovirus serostatus. The number of typed donors differed by locus: 629-630 for A, B, C, DRB1 and DQB1; approximately 520 for DQA1; around 610 for DPA1; and some 430 for DPB1. An early release that covered fewer than 750 HLA-typed donors contained approximately 300 gigabases of sequencing data and 85 million to 100 million unique TCR sequences. Among about 370 genotyped donors of the cohort, an average of around 240,000 unique TCR beta nucleotide sequences was sequenced per donor, of which roughly 18% were non-productive. To decide whether each TCR beta V gene segment behaved as functional or pseudogenic, an earlier analysis of some 570 of the donors relied on high-throughput TCR beta sequencing. All discovery cohort repertoires had been generated on a single sequencing platform. Rather than drawing on any new phenotypic data, the later analysis identified candidate immune exposures from TCR beta sequences and the way those sequences occurred across donors. The aim of the study was to test whether cataloging public T cell receptors could identify signatures of past pathogen exposure. To predict cytomegalovirus infection status, the study brought together high-throughput TCR immunosequencing, statistical association of individual TCRs with disease status, and machine learning. A separate validation cohort of 90 to 150 different subjects was used in addition to the approximately 700-subject first cohort. Of the approximately 400 genotyped donors, 81% were placed in the genetic ancestry cluster associated with self-reported Caucasian donors. Summary of the overall study and its limitations: The 87-base-pair reads could not distinguish some IMGT-functional V segments, including TRBV6-2 and TRBV6-3, so those segments were excluded. According to a later analysis, most CMV-associated TCR beta chains appeared to be HLA-restricted, and the HLA associations seemed to be driven largely by CMV exposure. A further reported finding was that TCR beta sequences accurately predicted the HLA-A and HLA-B alleles for most subjects in the first cohort. Most TCR sequences were seen in very few donors, while some public TCRs were found in many individuals. Roughly uniform sequencing depth across donors was assumed in presence/absence analyses, although this assumption may not hold. Because HLA typing was missing for some donors at each locus, association tests included only the typed subset. Linkage disequilibrium might explain the correlated functional status among segregating V segments, but an unknown experimental factor could not be excluded. A later analysis reported that several top co-occurrence clusters appeared linked to parvovirus B19, influenza, CMV and Epstein-Barr virus. When HLA alleles, especially DR and DQ, strongly co-occurred, TCR associations were difficult to assign to individual alleles. A total of about 180 TCR beta chains were listed by the study as associated with cytomegalovirus. In vitro tests confirmed that a few of the cytomegalovirus-associated TCR beta chains recognize cytomegalovirus antigens. A cluster of highly shared sequence variants was judged likely to be a technical artifact of the sequencing pipeline. Because counts were too low, roughly 17 rarely observed V segments, including chromosome 9 orphons, were left out of the earlier analysis of about 500 of the donors. The classifier was reported to diagnose cytomegalovirus status with high specificity and sensitivity in both the original and validation cohorts. An association between a missense DCLRE1C variant and V-gene and J-gene trimming of TCR beta chains was found in a later genetic analysis and replicated in an independent cohort. Broadly in line with IMGT annotations, most TCR beta V segments showed up in productive rearrangements about 87% or about 30% of the time in an earlier analysis of a few hundred of the donors. Compared with the 666-donor mean, donors in an Asian-associated ancestry cluster had fewer N-insertions in productive TCRs, according to a later genetic analysis. Specific HLA alleles were associated with some 15,000 TCR beta sequences at a false discovery rate of 0.05 in a later analysis. The authors suggested that the approach could potentially be extended to other disease states and immunological phenotypes. This cohort had only TCR beta chains sequenced, and the lack of alpha or paired-chain data limited which features could be detected. According to a later analysis, TCR association rates differed among HLA loci, with DRB1 alleles showing the most associated TCRs and HLA-C alleles showing the fewest. CMV serostatus was the only immune exposure information available for the cohort. A later analysis found that HLA-associated TCR beta chains were more clonally expanded and had lower generation probabilities than equally common non-associated chains.

V and J are trimmed by 4 bases and 5 bases, and the gene matches miss 5 bases of the junction. CDR1 and CDR2 are drawn from the germline V gene: LGHNT, FRNRAP. The CDR3 runs 14 amino acids, cysteine and phenylalanine included. Left in the record is the CDR3 DNA by itself, 42 bases read in frame from the first base. Libraries were built with the immunoSEQ multiplex PCR assay. For the multiplex PCR, a mixture combining 60 forward primers for TCR Vbeta segments and 13 reverse primers for TCR Jbeta segments was used. Amplification of the CDR3 region of rearranged TCR beta genes was performed with a multiplex PCR assay on genomic DNA. The amplified TCR beta libraries were sequenced on the Illumina HiSeq System as 87-base-pair reads. As for the authors' bioinformatics: Across the 670 or so repertoires, a later analysis counted some 80 million unique TCR beta chains, some 11 million of which were shared by at least two donors. Raw reads were error-corrected and collapsed into unique sequences with a nearest-neighbor algorithm that merged closely related sequences to remove PCR and sequencing errors. V, D and J gene segments were assigned by aligning CDR3 sequences to IMGT reference sequences. For a sequence to be retained, a match of at least six nucleotides to both a V gene segment and a J gene segment was required. Rearrangements were called productive when the CDR3 lacked stop codons and stayed in frame with V and J; all others were non-productive. Following IMGT convention, CDR3 was defined as the stretch from the second conserved V-encoded cysteine up to the conserved J-encoded phenylalanine. The earlier analysis of approximately 590 of the donors excluded any sequence lacking an unambiguous match to a single V gene segment. In an earlier analysis of 587 of the donors, V segments were called functional above 56.7% productive rearrangements and were called segregating when the between-donor standard deviation exceeded 5%. A statistical classification framework was built to diagnose cytomegalovirus status from the catalog of TCR beta chain sequences. V and J gene assignment, in a later analysis, came from comparing TCR nucleotide sequences with IMGT/GENE-DB human TR gene sequences. Using the TCRdist pipeline, a later analysis assigned CDR3 sequences along with most-parsimonious VDJ recombination scenarios. A later analysis defined each TCR beta chain by its CDR3 amino acid sequence plus V-gene family, and excluded reads lacking a unique V-gene family. As a way to deal with suspected cross-contamination and a sequencing artifact, a later analysis dropped over 550 nucleotide sequences that were highly shared and had low generation probability. In a later analysis, a clonal expansion index was calculated for each public chain from normalized within-repertoire ranks of inferred template counts. A later analysis computed generation probabilities with a VDJ recombination model fitted to out-of-frame rearrangements, and checked the results against IGoR. A later analysis scored TCR-TCR, TCR-HLA and TCR-CMV co-occurrence with hypergeometric tests, applying a repertoire-size bias correction to TCR pairs. In a later analysis, false discovery rates were estimated by permuting HLA or CMV assignments 20 times. In a later analysis, co-occurring TCRs were grouped using DBSCAN, with TCRdist sequence similarity added in when clustering inside HLA-allele-positive subsets. Repertoires with fewer than 30,000 or more than 120,000 public chains, plus five repertoires with anomalous nucleotide sharing, were excluded from co-occurrence clustering. The clones in this table, taken by TCRdb from immuneACCESS, are in-frame only. Not every clone is retained; where verified, under half of the shortfall comes from an unresolved V gene, and the cause of the rest is unknown. V, J and clone size derive from that table, while D and trimming were established from the DNA sequence. The sample table lists roughly 100,000 clones, under 85% of them with a count of one. Together, the top ten hold around 1.2% of the sample.

The cohort comprised some 680 healthy bone marrow donors. At the time of sampling, every cohort member was nominally healthy, though immune exposures that went unrecorded were likely present. The donor tested CMV seronegative and was one of the 352 seronegative cohort members. A peripheral blood sample was collected from each donor, and TCR beta sequencing was performed on peripheral blood mononuclear cells. Genomic DNA was extracted from the blood cell samples with the Qiagen DNeasy Blood Extraction Kit. Sequencing input: PBMCs. Recombination connected TRBV12-5 to TRBJ2-7, with 10 bases aligning to TRBD1. The sequence came from a man in his thirties or forties in good health and CMV-seronegative. The sequence in DNA is TGTGCTAGTGGTTCGGGACAGGGGCGCAACGAGCAGTACTTC. It is translated as CASGSGQGRNEQYF.